The 10 T cell receptor beta chains in this list originate from one sample, sequenced in a study of blood T cells in healthy people across ages. Next came a second PCR, run for roughly 6 to 11 cycles, which used a sample-barcoded 5' primer along with a J-beta primer mix. One entry per CDR3 protein results from TCRdb running MiXCR on the 5' RACE reads. The data contain approximately 1,700,000 distinct CDR3 sequences, roughly 43% of them singletons. The sequenced sample was blood. The receptors shown here come from a human donor in good health.

The chain couples TRBV7-2 to TRBJ2-1; 8 nucleotides align to TRBD1. After removal of 3 bases from V and 4 bases from J, the junction contained 8 bases not matched to a gene. CDR1 is SGHTA, CDR2 FQGNSA, per germline. The CDR3 length is 16 residues. DNA of the CDR3: TGTGCCAGCAGCTTCAGCTTCGGACAGGGTTACAATGAGCAGTTCTTC. As protein: CASSFSFGQGYNEQFF. Using reference TRBV7-2 and TRBJ2-1 for the parts outside the CDR3, the full variable domain is GAGVSQSPSNKVTEKGKDVELRCDPISGHTALYWYRQSLGQGLEFLIYFQGNSAPDKSGLPSDRFSAERTGGSVSTLTIQRTQQEDSAVYLCASSFSFGQGYNEQFFGPGTRLTVL.

The chain combines TRBV20-1 with TRBJ1-2; 9 nucleotides match TRBD1. CDR3 size: 14 residues. Germline CDR1 and CDR2: DFQATT and SNEGSKA (reference sequence). Losses at the gene ends were 0 bases for V and 3 bases for J; bases not matched to a gene: 2. CDR3 coding DNA: TGCAGTGCTAGAGACACAGGGGGCGACTATGGCTACACCTTC. Translation: CSARDTGGDYGYTF.

This sequence joins TRBV6-6 and TRBJ2-1; no firm D call. Germline CDR1 reads MNHNY; CDR2 reads SVGAGI (reference sequence). With 5 bases removed from V and 0 bases from J, the gap between germline ends came to 11 bases. This CDR3 contains 15 residues. The DNA for the CDR3 is TGTGCCAGCAGTCGAAGATTAATCTCCTACAATGAGCAGTTCTTC. Translating gives CASSRRLISYNEQFF.

This clonotype has just a few counts. This sequence joins TRBV29-1 and TRBJ2-1; 11 bases agree with TRBD1. From germline, CDR1 is SQVTM and CDR2 ANQGSEA. CDR3 size: 15 residues. V lost 7 bases and J lost 4; bases outside the gene matches: 9. The CDR3 spells CSALSGTGGYNEQFF. The CDR3 region has the DNA TGCAGCGCTCTTTCCGGGACAGGGGGTTACAATGAGCAGTTCTTC.

The rearrangement links TRBV29-1 to TRBJ2-5; a weak D match, TRBD1 (5 bases). The CDR3 length is 13 residues. The V and J ends lost 7 bases and 5 bases respectively, with 17 bases between them. In germline, CDR1 is SQVTM, CDR2 ANQGSEA. The CDR3 here is CSAEIGVGETQYF. DNA of the CDR3: TGCAGCGCGGAAATAGGGGTTGGGGAGACCCAGTACTTC.

The J gene is TRBJ1-6, the V gene TRBV20-1; D gene unclear. V lost 1 base to trimming and J lost 7 bases, with 8 bases between them. Germline-derived CDR1 and CDR2 are DFQATT and SNEGSKA (reference sequence). The CDR3 is 13 residues long. The CDR3 reads CSARAIRNSPLHF. CDR3 DNA: TGCAGTGCTAGAGCGATACGGAATTCACCCCTCCACTTT.

The chain carries TRBV9 and TRBJ2-6; D gene ambiguous. Trimming pared 4 bases from V and 0 bases from J, leaving 20 bases between. Germline CDR1 reads SGDLS; CDR2 reads YYNGEE. This CDR3 comprises 19 residues. The CDR3 is CASSPHKNRLLSGANVLTF. The CDR3 coding sequence is TGTGCCAGCAGCCCCCATAAAAATCGACTGCTCTCTGGGGCCAACGTCCTGACTTTC.

The chain joins TRBV6-2 or TRBV6-3 to TRBJ1-2; D is ambiguous. The germline gives CDR1 MNHEY, CDR2 SVGEGT. Deletions cut 10 bases from V and 4 bases from J, with 13 bases between. The CDR3 is made up of 12 amino acids. CDR3 loop: CATRSGGYGYTF. CDR3 nucleotide sequence: TGTGCCACCCGCAGTGGAGGCTATGGCTACACCTTC.

The rearrangement joins TRBV27 to TRBJ2-1; D call uncertain. Trimming left V 5 bases short and J 6 bases short, with 11 bases between. The germline gives CDR1 MNHEY, CDR2 SMNVEV (reference sequence). The CDR3 extends over 13 amino acids. Written as DNA, the CDR3 is TGTGCCAGCAGTAGGGCCTTCCCCAATGAGCAGTTCTTC. It is translated as CASSRAFPNEQFF.

J is TRBJ1-5 and V is TRBV28; D uncertain. Trimming removed 3 bases at V and 5 bases at J, with 8 bases between. From germline, CDR1 is MDHEN and CDR2 SYDVKM. This CDR3 is built from 13 residues. The CDR3 bases are TGTGCCAGCAGTTTTTTAATAGATCAGCCCCAGCATTTT. Translated: CASSFLIDQPQHF. Together with reference TRBV28 and TRBJ1-5, the CDR3 gives the full variable domain: DVKVTQSSRYLVKRTGEKVFLECVQDMDHENMFWYRQDPGLGLRLIYFSYDVKMKEKGDIPEGYSVSREKKERFSLILESASTNQTSMYLCASSFLIDQPQHFGDGTRLSIL.